Each of the 26 T cell receptor beta chains below was sequenced from the same sample in a study of blood T cells in healthy people across ages (dated by TCRdb to between 2014 and 2016). The receptor library was made with 5' RACE. Instrument on record: Illumina HiSeq 2500. A second about 6 to 11 cycle PCR used a sample-barcoded 5' primer and a J-beta primer mix. The public reads were reprocessed in TCRdb via fastp at Q25 and MiXCR, keeping in-frame beta chains. CDR3 protein duplicates are merged, each entry listing the most common genes and DNA. For this sample there are approximately 1.5 million distinct CDR3 sequences; around 36% appear just once. Around 10% of the sample is taken by the ten largest. Sequences were obtained from blood. These receptors all come from a woman aged 30 to 39 in good health.

This clonotype has a handful of counts. The chain links TRBV7-6 to TRBJ2-7, with D possibly matching TRBD1 (6 bases). CDR3 length: 15 residues. The ends were cut back, 5 bases at V and 3 bases at J, with 17 bases in the middle. Germline lookup yields CDR1 SGHVS and CDR2 FNYEAQ. CDR3 coding DNA: TGTGCCAGCAGCCCCCTCGCGTGGGACAACTACGAGCAGTACTTC. Its translation is CASSPLAWDNYEQYF.

The V gene is TRBV27, the J gene TRBJ2-7; D possibly uses TRBD1 or TRBD2 (5 bases each). Germline V gene sequence: CDR1 MNHEY, CDR2 SMNVEV (reference sequence). V was trimmed by 0 bases and J by 3 bases, leaving 12 bases between them. CDR3 length equals 15 residues. CDR3 region: CASSLSGTPGYEQYF. CDR3 coding DNA: TGTGCCAGCAGTTTATCAGGGACCCCAGGCTACGAGCAGTACTTC.

The chain joins TRBV20-1 to TRBJ2-1; D is unclear. The CDR3 is made up of 13 amino acids. V dropped 3 bases and J dropped 12 bases, with 18 bases sitting between them. The V gene's germline CDR1 is DFQATT and CDR2 SNEGSKA (reference sequence). The CDR3 is CSARSSSLEGQFF. DNA for the CDR3: TGCAGTGCTAGGTCCAGCTCCCTGGAAGGGCAGTTCTTC.

The chain employs TRBV9 and TRBJ2-7; D tentatively fits TRBD1 or TRBD2 (5 bases each). The CDR3 extends over 15 amino acids. Germline assignment: CDR1 SGDLS and CDR2 YYNGEE. V was pared by 1 base and J by 4 bases, with 15 bases between. CDR3 protein: CASSVSGTSEYEQYF. In DNA, the CDR3 is TGTGCCAGCAGCGTATCAGGGACCTCTGAGTACGAGCAGTACTTC.

The chain carries TRBV6-5 and TRBJ2-4; D call uncertain. The J call is in doubt because the DNA end fits TRBJ2-7 better. The V gene's germline CDR1 is MNHEY and CDR2 SVGAGI. The CDR3 consists of 14 residues. The CDR3 DNA follows: TGTGCCAGCAGTTACTCGGAAGGGCCTGGCGAGCAGTACTTC. Its translation: CASSYSEGPGEQYF.

About this clonotype itself: Its ends do not fully match the called genes, so a read error is possible. For the CDR3, the DNA is TGTGCCGGCAGCCCCACACAGGGGGAGACCCAGTACTTC. Residues: CAGSPTQGETQYF. This chain links TRBV3-1 with TRBJ2-5; 7 bases match TRBD1. CDR1 and CDR2 (germline): LGHDT, YNNKEL (reference sequence). CDR3 length: 13 amino acids.

The gene calls are TRBV20-1 and TRBJ2-7; D call uncertain. The germline V gene has CDR1 DFQATT and CDR2 SNEGSKA (reference sequence). The germline V and J ends were trimmed by 5 bases and 4 bases, with 21 bases remaining between them. The length of the CDR3 is 15 residues. The CDR3 bases are TGCAGTGCTCCCCAACGGGCCACTACTTGGTACGAGCAGTACTTC. This gives the protein CSAPQRATTWYEQYF.

About this clonotype itself: Relative to the germline gene, one junction end is altered; a read error may explain this. The rearrangement uses TRBV20-1 and TRBJ2-5, with D perhaps given as TRBD1 or TRBD2 (5 bases each). Germline CDR1 is DFQATT and CDR2 is SNEGSKA (reference sequence). CDR3 length equals 14 residues. The CDR3 nucleotides are TGCGGTGCTAGAGTTCCCGACAGTCTCTGGGAGCAGTACTTC. It is translated as CGARVPDSLWEQYF.

The chain recombines TRBV7-9 with TRBJ2-2; D unresolved. Trimming removed 7 bases at V and 6 bases at J, with 9 bases between. The CDR3 covers 12 residues. Germline CDR1 reads SEHNR; CDR2 reads FQNEAQ (reference sequence). This CDR3 is CASKRWPGELFF. For the CDR3, the DNA is TGTGCCAGCAAAAGGTGGCCCGGGGAGCTGTTTTTT. Using reference TRBV7-9 and TRBJ2-2 for the parts outside the CDR3, the full variable domain is DTGVSQNPRHKITKRGQNVTFRCDPISEHNRLYWYRQTLGQGPEFLTYFQNEAQLEKSRLLSDRFSAERPKGSFSTLEIQRTEQGDSAMYLCASKRWPGELFFGEGSRLTVL.

This clonotype was detected a few times. The chain carries TRBV6-5 and TRBJ2-6, with 9 bases identical to TRBD1. Germline lookup yields CDR1 MNHEY and CDR2 SVGAGI. The CDR3 runs 17 residues. The V gene end was trimmed by 7 bases and the J gene end by 0 bases; junction bases not matched to a gene: 7. The chain's CDR3 is CASTRQGDYSGANVLTF. CDR3 bases: TGTGCCAGCACCCGACAGGGGGACTACTCTGGGGCCAACGTCCTGACTTTC.

Notes on this clonotype: At one end the junction does not follow the germline gene, possibly because of a read error. The chain is built from TRBV7-9 and TRBJ2-7; 10 nucleotides match TRBD1. The CDR3 consists of 15 residues. Germline V gives CDR1 SEHNR, CDR2 FQNEAQ (reference sequence). DNA of the CDR3: TGTGCCAGCAGCCATGTGACAGGGGGCTTCAACGAGCGGTACTTC. It yields the protein CASSHVTGGFNERYF.

This clonotype came up a few times. The chain has TRBV12-3 or TRBV12-4 and TRBJ1-2, with D maybe TRBD1 (5 bases). The CDR3 spans 16 residues. V lost 4 bases to trimming and J lost 2 bases, with 17 bases between them. The CDR3 loop reads CASSYAPGLTNYGYTF. DNA for the CDR3: TGTGCCAGCAGTTACGCCCCGGGACTCACCAACTATGGCTACACCTTC.

In its sample, this clonotype was seen a few times. The CDR3 spells CASSSPKAGGTYEQYF. In nucleotides, the CDR3 is TGTGCCAGCAGTTCACCTAAAGCGGGAGGAACCTACGAGCAGTACTTC. The chain links TRBV12-3 or TRBV12-4 to TRBJ2-7; 9 bases are shared with TRBD2. The CDR3 extends over 16 amino acids. The V segment lost 4 bases and the J segment 2 bases; nucleotides outside the gene matches: 9.

This clonotype has just a few counts. The rearrangement links TRBV20-1 to TRBJ2-5, with 14 bases matching TRBD2. There are 18 residues in the CDR3. J gave up 4 bases and V 0 bases, and 10 bases lay outside the gene matches. From germline, CDR1 is DFQATT and CDR2 SNEGSKA (reference sequence). The CDR3 protein is CSARDSGGTSGSGETQYF. The DNA of the CDR3 is TGCAGTGCTAGAGATTCGGGCGGGACTAGCGGGAGTGGAGAGACCCAGTACTTC.

There are many counts of this clonotype. The V call is TRBV29-1, the J call TRBJ2-3, with TRBD1 matching over 7 bases. The CDR3 consists of 14 residues. After removal of 8 bases from V and 1 base from J, the junction contained 9 bases not matched to a gene. Germline CDR1 is SQVTM and CDR2 is ANQGSEA. The CDR3 is CSLDRSIGTDTQYF. CDR3 nucleotides: TGCAGCTTGGACAGGTCCATTGGCACAGATACGCAGTATTTT.

The rearrangement joins TRBV12-3 or TRBV12-4 to TRBJ2-2; D possibly uses TRBD1 or TRBD2 (6 bases each). This CDR3 comprises 19 residues. Trimming took off 3 bases at V and 5 bases at J, with 25 bases between the two ends. CDR3 sequence (DNA): TGTGCCAGCAGTTTCGTTCTTAGGGGGGCCGTAGATGGTACCGGGGAGCTGTTTTTT. Amino acid sequence: CASSFVLRGAVDGTGELFF.

In its sample, this clonotype was seen once. A single base separates this from a much larger clone, so it may be a read error. This chain's CDR3 is CTANRADTQYF. The CDR3 DNA is TGCACCGCTAACAGGGCAGATACGCAGTATTTT. V and J are TRBV29-1 and TRBJ2-3; tentative D call: TRBD1 (6 bases). The CDR3 has 11 amino acids. Germline V lookup: CDR1 SQVTM, CDR2 ANQGSEA.

As concerns this clonotype: The junction does not match germline at one end; this may be a read error. The rearrangement links TRBV20-1 to TRBJ2-2; a weak D match, TRBD1 (6 bases). Germline assignment: CDR1 DFQATT and CDR2 SNEGSKA (reference sequence). This CDR3 has 14 residues. The CDR3 loop reads CSAFTGQNTRELFF. As DNA, the CDR3 is TGCAGTGCTTTTACTGGACAGAACACCAGGGAGCTGTTTTTT.

This clonotype was found many times. The V and J genes are TRBV10-3 and TRBJ2-5; D is ambiguous. Near its end, the DNA agrees better with TRBJ2-7, so the J call may be wrong. CDR3 length: 12 amino acids. The germline CDR1 and CDR2 sequences are ENHRY and SYGVKD. The DNA for the CDR3 is TGTGCCATCAGTGATAAGGGATTCGAGCAGTACTTC. Protein product: CAISDKGFEQYF.

As concerns this clonotype: An end of the junction does not agree with germline; a read error may underlie this. This sequence joins TRBV5-6 and TRBJ2-5, with no clear D. CDR1 and CDR2 from the germline V gene are SGHDT and YYEEEE. This CDR3 has 13 residues. The DNA of the CDR3 is TGTGCCAGCAGCGTACGCCACCAAAAGACCCAGTACTTC. As protein: CASSVRHQKTQYF.

The CDR3 DNA sequence: TGTGCCAGCAGCCAAATTGCAGGGCCTTTTTACGAGCAGTACTTC. Protein: CASSQIAGPFYEQYF. The chain employs TRBV14 and TRBJ2-7; D perhaps matches TRBD1 (5 bases). The CDR3 runs to 15 residues. The germline gives CDR1 SGHDN, CDR2 FVKESK. V was trimmed by 2 bases and J by 4 bases, leaving 15 bases between them.

This clonotype came up a few times. An end of the junction does not agree with germline; a read error may underlie this. V is TRBV4-1 and J is TRBJ2-7; no reliable D call. The CDR3 consists of 13 residues. The germline gives CDR1 MGHRA, CDR2 YSYEKL. The CDR3 sequence is CASSPTVEYEQYF. The CDR3 coding sequence is TGTGCCAGCAGCCCGACCGTAGAGTACGAGCAGTACTTC.

This clonotype was seen repeatedly, ten times or more. This chain uses TRBV14 with TRBJ2-1; D gene unclear. The ends were cut back, 4 bases at V and 6 bases at J, with 10 bases in the middle. CDR3 size: 13 residues. CDR1 and CDR2 (germline): SGHDN, FVKESK. CDR3: CASSPPMGNEQFF. The CDR3 bases are TGTGCCAGCAGCCCACCCATGGGCAATGAGCAGTTCTTC. Full variable domain (remainder filled in from reference TRBV14 and TRBJ2-1): EAGVTQFPSHSVIEKGQTVTLRCDPISGHDNLYWYRRVMGKEIKFLLHFVKESKQDESGMPNNRFLAERTGGTYSTLKVQPAELEDSGVYFCASSPPMGNEQFFGPGTRLTVL.

This chain joins TRBV28 and TRBJ2-7; D is perhaps TRBD1 (6 bases). The CDR3 has 14 residues. Germline V CDR1 and CDR2: MDHEN, SYDVKM. The V gene lost 10 bases and the J gene lost 2 bases, with 18 bases spanning the gap. CDR3 bases: TGTGCCACCAAAAGGGACACCGAACCCTACGAGCAGTACTTC. Translating it yields CATKRDTEPYEQYF.

This chain joins TRBV4-2 and TRBJ2-1; 8 nucleotides agree with TRBD2. Losses at the gene ends were 0 bases for V and 7 bases for J; bases not matched to a gene: 8. Germline V gives CDR1 LGHNA, CDR2 YNFKEQ. The CDR3 runs 16 residues. The CDR3 loop is CASSQELAAVSNEQFF. For the CDR3, the DNA is TGTGCCAGCAGCCAAGAACTAGCGGCTGTATCAAATGAGCAGTTCTTC.

The V and J genes are TRBV6-5 and TRBJ2-5; the match to TRBD1 covers 7 bases. CDR3 length: 14 residues. Unmatched junction bases numbered 5, after V lost 5 bases and J lost 2 bases. The germline CDR1 and CDR2 sequences are MNHEY and SVGAGI. As DNA, the CDR3 is TGTGCCAGCAGTCACCGGGGACAGCAAGAGACCCAGTACTTC. Amino acid sequence: CASSHRGQQETQYF.